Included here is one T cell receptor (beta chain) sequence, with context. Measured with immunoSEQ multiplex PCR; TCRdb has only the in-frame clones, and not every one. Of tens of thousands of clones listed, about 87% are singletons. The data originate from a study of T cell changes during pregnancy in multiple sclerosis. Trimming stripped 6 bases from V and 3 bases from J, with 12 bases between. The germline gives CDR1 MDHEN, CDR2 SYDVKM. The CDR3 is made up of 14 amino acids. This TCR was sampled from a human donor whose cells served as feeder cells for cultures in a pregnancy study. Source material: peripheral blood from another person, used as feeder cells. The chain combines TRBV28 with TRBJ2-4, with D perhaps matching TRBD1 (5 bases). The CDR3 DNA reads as TGTGCCAGCAGCCTGGTACAGGTCAAAAACATTCAGTACTTC. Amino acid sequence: CASSLVQVKNIQYF.